These T cell receptor beta chains were read from a single sample in a study of T cells after yellow fever vaccination. One entry per CDR3 protein, called by TCRdb with MiXCR from the 5' RACE reads. The data contain under 40,000 distinct CDR3 sequences, around 7% of them singletons. Sequencing was performed on PBMCs, either bulk or a sorted T-cell subset (CD4+, CD8+, memory, or dextramer-sorted; not recorded which), taken on the day of the first yellow fever vaccination. The receptors originated from a man younger than 35 who received the YFV17D yellow fever vaccine. The CDR3 runs from the conserved cysteine through the conserved F or W. D genes are given only for firm matches. Clone size is stated in some rows and not others, as once, few, many or a class when expanded.

D | J | size | V | CDR3 | DNA
NA | TRBJ2-1 | NA | TRBV7-2 | CASRRRNIDEQFF | TGTGCCAGCAGGCGCCGGAACATCGATGAGCAGTTCTTC
NA | TRBJ2-6 | many | TRBV9 | CASSVDSSGANVLTF | TGTGCCAGCAGCGTAGACAGCTCTGGGGCCAACGTCCTGACTTTC
NA | TRBJ1-6 | NA | TRBV5-1 | CASSSAENSPLHF | TGCGCCAGCAGCTCAGCAGAGAATTCACCCCTCCACTTT
NA | TRBJ1-1 | many | TRBV7-9 | CASSLVLSTEAFF | TGTGCCAGCAGCTTAGTTCTAAGCACTGAAGCTTTCTTT
NA | TRBJ2-2 | many | TRBV4-3 | CASSPPGRHTGELFF | TGCGCCAGCAGCCCACCGGGACGGCACACCGGGGAGCTGTTTTTT
NA | TRBJ1-1 | many | TRBV7-3 | CASSSPGATEAFF | TGTGCCAGCAGCTCCCCAGGGGCCACTGAAGCTTTCTTT
NA | TRBJ1-2 | many | TRBV4-2 | CASSQGGGDHYGYTF | TGTGCCAGCAGCCAAGGAGGCGGGGACCACTATGGCTACACCTTC
NA | TRBJ2-7 | many | TRBV12-3/TRBV12-4 | CASSHFFGEQYF | TGTGCCAGCAGCCACTTCTTTGGCGAGCAGTACTTC
NA | TRBJ2-5 | many | TRBV7-2 | CASTPAIKETQYF | TGTGCCAGCACCCCGGCCATTAAAGAGACCCAGTACTTC
NA | TRBJ2-6 | NA | TRBV5-4 | CASSQGGAGANVLTF | TGTGCCAGCAGCCAAGGGGGGGCTGGGGCCAACGTCCTGACTTTC
NA | TRBJ1-1 | NA | TRBV5-1 | CASSAGTENTEAFF | TGCGCCAGCAGCGCAGGGACGGAGAACACTGAAGCTTTCTTT
NA | TRBJ2-4 | NA | TRBV20-1 | CSANYNPAKNIQYF | TGCAGTGCTAACTACAACCCAGCCAAAAACATTCAGTACTTC
TRBD2 | TRBJ2-3 | many | TRBV4-2 | CASSQSAGGPDTQYF | TGTGCCAGCAGCCAATCGGCGGGGGGCCCAGATACGCAGTATTTT
TRBD1 | TRBJ1-2 | NA | TRBV7-9 | CASSFRTGGANYGYTF | TGTGCCAGCAGCTTTCGGACAGGGGGAGCTAACTATGGCTACACCTTC
TRBD1 | TRBJ1-1 | many | TRBV5-1 | CASSRTGYTEAFF | TGCGCCAGCAGCCGGACAGGGTACACTGAAGCTTTCTTT
NA | TRBJ2-5 | many | TRBV7-3 | CASSLLLRADKPMPQETQYF | TGTGCCAGCAGCTTACTACTCCGGGCAGACAAACCGATGCCCCAAGAGACCCAGTACTTC
NA | TRBJ1-1 | many | TRBV3-1 | CASSRENTEAFF | TGTGCCAGCAGCCGTGAGAACACTGAAGCTTTCTTT
NA | TRBJ2-4 | few | TRBV5-1 | CASSLRGDTGAAKNIQYF | TGCGCCAGCAGCCTGAGGGGGGACACGGGGGCGGCCAAAAACATTCAGTACTTC
TRBD1 | TRBJ2-2 | many | TRBV5-5 | CASSLITGDTGELFF | TGTGCCAGCAGCTTGATAACAGGGGACACCGGGGAGCTGTTTTTT
TRBD1 | TRBJ1-6 | few | TRBV28 | CASRTGQGANSPLHF | TGTGCCAGCAGGACCGGACAGGGGGCCAATTCACCCCTCCACTTT
TRBD1 | TRBJ1-4 | many | TRBV24-1 | CATSDPDRGLKKLFF | TGTGCCACCAGTGATCCGGACAGGGGGCTTAAAAAACTGTTTTTT
NA | TRBJ2-3 | once | TRBV2 | CASSESPSVGAHTQYF | TGTGCCAGCAGTGAATCCCCCAGCGTGGGGGCGCATACGCAGTATTTT
NA | TRBJ2-5 | many | TRBV10-2 | CASSVTETQYF | TGCGCCAGCAGTGTGACAGAGACCCAGTACTTC
TRBD1 | TRBJ1-2 | many | TRBV6-1 | CASSPGTGTYGYTF | TGTGCCAGCAGCCCCGGGACAGGGACCTATGGCTACACCTTC
NA | TRBJ1-1 | many | TRBV5-6 | CASSPDSARSNTEAFF | TGTGCCAGCAGCCCGGACAGCGCTCGATCGAACACTGAAGCTTTCTTT
NA | TRBJ1-2 | NA | TRBV19 | CASSTRTERSYGYTF | TGTGCCAGTAGTACAAGGACAGAGAGGAGCTATGGCTACACCTTC
TRBD2 | TRBJ2-4 | many | TRBV5-6 | CASSLPGGSGNIQYF | TGTGCCAGCAGCCTTCCAGGCGGGAGTGGGAACATTCAGTACTTC
NA | TRBJ2-5 | many | TRBV5-5 | CASTSGRLKETQYF | TGTGCCAGCACTTCTGGACGACTAAAAGAGACCCAGTACTTC
TRBD1 | TRBJ2-3 | many | TRBV6-2/TRBV6-3 | CATTTGGMTDTQYF | TGTGCCACCACGACAGGGGGCATGACAGATACGCAGTATTTT
NA | TRBJ2-5 | many | TRBV6-2/TRBV6-3 | CASAPRGHWTQYF | TGTGCCAGCGCTCCTAGAGGACACTGGACCCAGTACTTC
NA | TRBJ2-7 | many | TRBV6-1 | CASSEGDSSSYEQYF | TGTGCCAGCAGTGAAGGGGACTCGAGCTCCTACGAGCAGTACTTC
TRBD2 | TRBJ2-1 | many | TRBV4-1 | CASSLQVGLAGGNEQFF | TGCGCCAGCAGCTTACAGGTGGGACTAGCGGGGGGGAATGAGCAGTTCTTC
NA | TRBJ2-3 | many | TRBV7-3 | CASSLTQRPDTQYF | TGTGCCAGCAGCTTAACACAGCGCCCAGATACGCAGTATTTT
TRBD1 | TRBJ1-2 | many | TRBV20-1 | CSARDQGQGEGYTF | TGCAGTGCTAGAGATCAGGGACAGGGGGAAGGCTACACCTTC
NA | TRBJ2-3 | many | TRBV6-4 | CASSVGQGADTQYF | TGTGCCAGCAGTGTTGGCCAGGGAGCAGATACGCAGTATTTT
NA | TRBJ1-2 | many | TRBV21-1 | CASPRSPGAAYGYTF | TGTGCCAGCCCGCGCTCGCCAGGGGCCGCCTATGGCTACACCTTC
NA | TRBJ1-1 | medium-sized | TRBV5-1 | CASSSGPPRDTEAFF | TGCGCCAGCAGCTCGGGACCCCCACGGGACACTGAAGCTTTCTTT
NA | TRBJ1-5 | medium-sized | TRBV7-2 | CASSLDDIQPQHF | TGTGCCAGCAGCTTAGACGATATCCAACCCCAGCATTTT
NA | TRBJ1-2 | many | TRBV6-5 | CASSYVQALDGYTF | TGTGCCAGCAGTTACGTTCAGGCCCTAGATGGCTACACCTTC
TRBD1 | TRBJ1-1 | NA | TRBV4-3 | CASSQAWQGGTEAFF | TGCGCCAGCAGCCAAGCGTGGCAGGGGGGGACTGAAGCTTTCTTT
NA | TRBJ2-7 | many | TRBV11-2 | CASSPPERGAGGYEQYF | TGTGCCAGCAGCCCACCCGAAAGGGGGGCCGGAGGGTACGAGCAGTACTTC
TRBD2 | TRBJ2-1 | many | TRBV9 | CASSPGLAGGHSSYNEQFF | TGTGCCAGCAGCCCGGGACTAGCGGGGGGCCACTCCTCCTACAATGAGCAGTTCTTC
NA | TRBJ2-6 | many | TRBV6-1 | CASRVRVRPSGANVLTF | TGTGCCAGCAGGGTACGAGTCAGGCCCTCTGGGGCCAACGTCCTGACTTTC
NA | TRBJ1-4 | NA | TRBV24-1 | CATSDGVKLFF | TGTGCCACCAGTGATGGGGTAAAACTGTTTTTT